The present TCR beta chain was sequenced within a study of shared clonotypes between healthy human individuals. Turning to the study itself: Aged 18 to 49, the donors were a couple of women and a few men. Study-wide results and caveats: The study generally estimated greater richness for naive than memory subsets.

CD8 cells regarded as naive lacked CD45RO, were positively chosen for CCR7, and omitted terminally differentiated effector memory CD45RA+ cells. Deep level was the assay's run setting. Generated by immunoSEQ multiplex PCR, the TCRdb table keeps only in-frame clones and is missing some. The table includes some 2.1 million clones, 85% to 95% detected once. In this sample, this clone turned up a few times. Its antigen is still unknown. Other nucleotide sequences from this sample produce the same CDR3. The sequence was obtained from a man younger than 30 in good health. Some clones in this sample may be carry-over from other donors' samples. The sequenced sample consisted of naive CD8+ T cells from PBMCs.

CDR3 coding DNA: TGTGCCAGCAGTCTAGACAGTAGCAATCAGCCCCAGCATTTT. Translating gives CASSLDSSNQPQHF. The gene calls are TRBV6-5 and TRBJ1-5; tentative D call: TRBD1 (5 bases). The germline V gene encodes CDR1 MNHEY and CDR2 SVGAGI. With 5 bases removed from V and 0 bases from J, the gap between germline ends came to 8 bases. The length of the CDR3 is 14 residues.